A single sample is the source of the 21 T cell receptor beta chains below, sequenced in a study of blood T cells in healthy people across ages. A J-beta primer mix and a sample-barcoded 5' primer were used in a second PCR of about 7 to 12 cycles. Using its own MiXCR run on the 5' RACE reads, TCRdb lists one record per CDR3 protein. The sample has 780,000 or so distinct CDR3 sequences, around 50% seen once. Sequenced input: blood. These receptors originate from a man between 40 and 49 years old in good health.

J is TRBJ2-5 and V is TRBV20-1, with TRBD2 matching 8 bases. The V segment lost 4 bases and the J segment 5 bases; nucleotides outside the gene matches: 12. This CDR3 is 15 amino acids long. The germline V gene encodes CDR1 DFQATT and CDR2 SNEGSKA (reference sequence). The CDR3 DNA sequence: TGCAGTGCTATGGTAGCGGGGCGGCGTAGGGAGACCCAGTACTTC. This encodes CSAMVAGRRRETQYF.

The chain couples TRBV5-5 to TRBJ1-2; D not certain. V dropped 0 bases and J dropped 5 bases, with 17 bases sitting between them. Per germline, CDR1 SGHKS and CDR2 YYEKEE (reference sequence). The CDR3 totals 16 residues. CDR3 amino acids: CASSLDGVGRVYGYTF. The CDR3 DNA sequence: TGTGCCAGCAGCTTGGATGGGGTCGGTAGGGTATATGGCTACACCTTC. Looking up the rest from reference TRBV5-5 and TRBJ1-2 gives the full variable domain: DAGVTQSPTHLIKTRGQQVTLRCSPISGHKSVSWYQQVLGQGPQFIFQYYEKEERGRGNFPDRFSARQFPNYSSELNVNALLLGDSALYLCASSLDGVGRVYGYTFGSGTRLTVV.

This clonotype was observed at least ten times. The CDR3 loop is CASSAAAPSGAYTDTQYF. CDR3 nucleotide sequence: TGTGCCAGCAGCGCTGCCGCTCCTAGCGGGGCCTACACAGATACGCAGTATTTT. The genes are TRBV9 and TRBJ2-3, with 9 bases fitting TRBD2. The V segment lost 3 bases and the J segment 2 bases; nucleotides outside the gene matches: 13. Germline V CDR1 and CDR2: SGDLS, YYNGEE. The CDR3 covers 18 residues.

The sample holds a few counts of this clonotype. The genes are TRBV28 and TRBJ2-5, with D possibly TRBD1 on 5 matching bases. The germline V gene encodes CDR1 MDHEN and CDR2 SYDVKM. This CDR3 comprises 17 residues. V was clipped by 1 base and J by 2 bases, with 17 bases between them. The DNA of the CDR3 is TGTGCCAGCAGTTTATCTTCTCAAGGGGATCAACAAGAGACCCAGTACTTC. Translated, it gives CASSLSSQGDQQETQYF.

The chain recombines TRBV20-1 with TRBJ2-5; 10 nucleotides agree with TRBD2. V trimming: 5 bases; J trimming: 11 bases; junction bases outside the gene matches: 14. This CDR3 is built from 14 residues. Germline loops: CDR1 DFQATT, CDR2 SNEGSKA (reference sequence). DNA for the CDR3: TGCAGTGCTGAAGATCCGGGACTAGCGAAGTCACAGTACTTC. This gives the protein CSAEDPGLAKSQYF.

The table lists this clonotype with a few counts. The V call is TRBV7-9, the J call TRBJ1-2; 7 positions match TRBD1. Looked up from germline, CDR1 is SEHNR and CDR2 is FQNEAQ (reference sequence). This CDR3 is 14 amino acids long. The V gene end was trimmed by 5 bases and the J gene end by 8 bases; junction bases not matched to a gene: 11. The DNA of the CDR3 is TGTGCCAGCAGCGACAGGGAAGGAGTCGAGGGCTACACCTTC. Translating gives CASSDREGVEGYTF.

This clonotype was seen just once. The rearrangement joins TRBV28 to TRBJ2-7; D ambiguous. V was pared by 2 bases and J by 9 bases, with 8 bases between. The CDR3 sequence is 11 residues long. Germline-derived CDR1 and CDR2 are MDHEN and SYDVKM. This CDR3 is CASSLESPQYF. CDR3 DNA sequence: TGTGCCAGCAGTTTAGAGTCCCCGCAGTACTTC.

The rearrangement uses TRBV29-1 and TRBJ2-3; D remains ambiguous. Germline V CDR1 and CDR2: SQVTM, ANQGSEA. V gave up 5 bases and J gave up 5 bases, with 11 bases separating them. CDR3 length: 12 residues. CDR3 sequence reads: CSVSAPGDTQYF. CDR3 coding DNA: TGCAGCGTTTCAGCTCCTGGAGATACGCAGTATTTT.

The chain combines TRBV28 with TRBJ1-2; D unclear. CDR1 and CDR2 (germline): MDHEN, SYDVKM. Deletions cut 7 bases from V and 8 bases from J, with 11 bases between. This CDR3 has 11 amino acids. This CDR3 reads CASTGQYGYTF. The CDR3 DNA reads as TGTGCCAGCACAGGCCAATACGGCTACACCTTC.

This rearrangement joins TRBV20-1 to TRBJ2-7; possible D gene TRBD2, 5 bases. Germline assignment: CDR1 DFQATT and CDR2 SNEGSKA (reference sequence). The CDR3 covers 16 residues. V lost 3 bases, J lost 4 bases, and 22 bases lay in between. CDR3 sequence reads: CSASRIGGGYFYEQYF. The DNA of the CDR3 is TGCAGTGCTAGTAGAATAGGAGGTGGATATTTTTACGAGCAGTACTTC.

The J gene is TRBJ2-7, the V gene TRBV20-1; D possibly uses TRBD1 or TRBD2 (5 bases each). The tail of the sequence fits TRBJ2-5 better, so the J call may be wrong. This CDR3 is built from 14 residues. CDR1 is DFQATT, CDR2 SNEGSKA, per germline (reference sequence). The CDR3 sequence: CSARETGSGGTQYF. In nucleotides, the CDR3 is TGCAGTGCTAGAGAAACAGGATCCGGAGGGACCCAGTACTTC.

This chain connects TRBV10-3 to TRBJ2-1; TRBD2 matches 9 bases. Trimming removed 6 bases from V and 6 bases from J; junction bases left unmatched: 9. The V gene's germline CDR1 is ENHRY and CDR2 SYGVKD. This CDR3 is built from 15 residues. Here the CDR3 DNA reads TGTGCCATCAGAGTCCTAGCGGGACGGGTCAATGAGCAGTTCTTC. This encodes CAIRVLAGRVNEQFF.

This rearrangement joins TRBV5-1 to TRBJ2-7, with 11 nucleotides matching TRBD2. Germline V gene lookup returns CDR1 SGHRS and CDR2 YFSETQ. This CDR3 is built from 17 residues. V was pared by 3 bases and J by 1 base, with 9 bases of the junction left unmatched. The CDR3 sequence: CASSSKPGTSGSYEQYF. The CDR3 DNA sequence: TGCGCCAGCAGCTCAAAACCCGGGACTAGCGGTTCCTACGAGCAGTACTTC.

V usage is TRBV5-4 and J usage is TRBJ1-2, with 8 bases matching TRBD1. V dropped 4 bases and J dropped 1; count of bases not matched to a gene: 6. The CDR3 contains 15 residues. Germline loops: CDR1 SGHNT, CDR2 YYREEE (reference sequence). This CDR3 reads CASSVTGDYNYGYTF. The DNA for the CDR3 is TGTGCCAGCAGCGTGACAGGGGATTATAACTATGGCTACACCTTC. Full variable domain (missing parts from reference TRBV5-4 and TRBJ1-2): ETGVTQSPTHLIKTRGQQVTLRCSSQSGHNTVSWYQQALGQGPQFIFQYYREEENGRGNFPPRFSGLQFPNYSSELNVNALELDDSALYLCASSVTGDYNYGYTFGSGTRLTVV.

This clonotype has only a few counts. This rearrangement joins TRBV5-6 to TRBJ1-4; 7 bases line up with TRBD1. The V gene end was trimmed by 4 bases and the J gene end by 7 bases; junction bases not matched to a gene: 10. The CDR3 covers 15 residues. The germline gives CDR1 SGHDT, CDR2 YYEEEE. CDR3 DNA: TGTGCCAGCAGCCACGGGACAGCGAGGGGTGAAAAACTGTTTTTT. As protein: CASSHGTARGEKLFF.

The rearrangement uses TRBV15 and TRBJ2-7; D is tentatively TRBD1 or TRBD2 (5 bases each). The CDR3 extends over 13 amino acids. V lost 4 bases and J lost 3, with 10 bases in between. The germline gives CDR1 LNHNV, CDR2 YYDKDF (reference sequence). The CDR3: CATSMGTSYEQYF. The CDR3 DNA reads as TGTGCCACCAGCATGGGGACGAGCTACGAGCAGTACTTC.

In this sample, this clonotype turned up once. The chain is built from TRBV27 and TRBJ2-2; D gene unclear. Germline V lookup: CDR1 MNHEY, CDR2 SMNVEV (reference sequence). The ends were cut back, 8 bases at V and 2 bases at J, with 18 bases in the middle. This CDR3 region has 16 residues. In DNA, the CDR3 is TGTGCCAGCCCAGATATTTCCACAATTAACACCGGGGAGCTGTTTTTT. Amino acid sequence: CASPDISTINTGELFF.

This rearrangement joins TRBV21-1 to TRBJ2-3; the table's TRBD1 call for D was not verified on the DNA. TRBV21-1 is a pseudogene locus. The CDR3 spans 16 residues. The CDR3 protein is CASSDAGPPGPDTQYF. The CDR3 DNA sequence: TGTGCCAGCTCCGACGCCGGGCCACCGGGCCCAGATACGCAGTATTTT.

V is TRBV20-1 and J is TRBJ2-4, with D perhaps TRBD2 (6 bases). Trimming left V 3 bases short and J 0 bases short, with 15 bases between. The V gene's germline CDR1 is DFQATT and CDR2 SNEGSKA (reference sequence). The CDR3 has 16 residues. CDR3 DNA sequence: TGCAGTGCTAGCCATATAGCGGTACTAGCCAAAAACATTCAGTACTTC. This translates into CSASHIAVLAKNIQYF.

The chain is built from TRBV27 and TRBJ2-7, with a tentative D call TRBD1 (5 bases). The V end was cut by 2 bases, the J end by 4 bases, with 9 bases between. Germline-derived CDR1 and CDR2 are MNHEY and SMNVEV (reference sequence). This CDR3 contains 13 residues. The DNA for the CDR3 is TGTGCCAGCAGTTTAACAGGACGGTACGAGCAGTACTTC. Its protein is CASSLTGRYEQYF.

This clonotype was seen a few times. The J gene is TRBJ1-5, the V gene TRBV25-1, with unresolved D. The germline V gene has CDR1 MGHDK and CDR2 SYGVNS. CDR3 length equals 15 residues. Deletions cut 6 bases from V and 5 bases from J, with 17 bases between. CDR3: CASSNQDHGHQPQHF. The DNA for the CDR3 is TGTGCCAGCAGCAATCAGGATCACGGCCATCAGCCCCAGCATTTT.